A selection of T cell receptor beta chains follows, all from one sample in a study of T cell clones after liver transplantation. The protocol was immunoSEQ multiplex PCR, while the TCRdb copy is restricted to in-frame clones and leaves out a portion. The table has approximately 7,300 clones, approximately 80% seen once. Specimen: CD8+ T cells from blood, collected before liver transplant. Receptor source: a human donor who received a liver transplant. CDR3s include the opening cysteine and the closing phenylalanine or tryptophan. A D gene is named only where the DNA matches it firmly. Clone size, where shown, is once, few, many, or a class for clones that have expanded.

cdr3_length clone_size d_call j_call v_call cdr3_nt cdr3_aa
14 once TRBD2 TRBJ2-5 TRBV6-5 TGTGCCAGCAGACCGGGACTAGTTTGGGAGACCCAGTACTTC CASRPGLVWETQYF
11 - - TRBJ2-7 TRBV4-1 TGCGCCAGCAGTCGAGGTTACGAGCAGTACTTC CASSRGYEQYF
14 - TRBD1 TRBJ2-2 TRBV5-1 TGCGCCAGCAGCTTAAGACAGGGAGCCGGGGAGCTGTTTTTT CASSLRQGAGELFF
16 - - TRBJ2-3 TRBV19 TGTGCCAGTAGTGACACAATGGGTCTACAGGAGAATACGCAGTATTTT CASSDTMGLQENTQYF
15 - - TRBJ2-3 TRBV6-1 TGTGCCAGCGAGCGGGTAAGGGTTCAGACAGATACGCAGTATTTT CASERVRVQTDTQYF
14 - - TRBJ2-1 TRBV19 TGTGCCAGTAGTATCTCGACAGACTACAATGAGCAGTTCTTC CASSISTDYNEQFF
17 - TRBD1 TRBJ1-2 TRBV2 TGTGCCAGCAGTGATAACTGGGACAGGGGTGTCAACTATGGCTACACCTTC CASSDNWDRGVNYGYTF
15 - TRBD2 TRBJ2-3 TRBV6-6 TGTGCCAGCAGTTATTACGGGGGGGCCGGTGATACGCAGTATTTT CASSYYGGAGDTQYF
14 - TRBD1 TRBJ2-7 TRBV29-1 TGCAGCGTTGAATACCGGGACAGGGTCTACGAGCAGTACTTC CSVEYRDRVYEQYF
15 - TRBD1 TRBJ2-1 TRBV7-8 TGTGCCAGCAGTAATTTCCGGGACAGGGAGTATGGGCAGTTCTTC CASSNFRDREYGQFF
17 - - TRBJ1-1 TRBV9 TGTGCCAGCAGCGTAGCGGAGGCAGGCCTGTTGAACACTGAAGCTTTCTTT CASSVAEAGLLNTEAFF
14 - TRBD1 TRBJ2-7 TRBV6-5 TGTGCCAGCAGTTCGGGACAGGGAGAATGGGAGCAGTACTTC CASSSGQGEWEQYF
15 - - TRBJ2-7 TRBV18 TGTGCCAGCTCCGGGGGGCTCTCGTACTCCTACGAGCAGTACTTC CASSGGLSYSYEQYF
14 - - TRBJ1-6 TRBV28 TGTGCCAGCAGTCACAGGACAAACGCAGGGCCCCTCCACTTT CASSHRTNAGPLHF
15 - TRBD2 TRBJ2-7 TRBV4-1 TGCGCCAGCAGCCAAGGACTAGCGGGGGTTTACGAGCAGTACTTC CASSQGLAGVYEQYF
13 medium-sized - TRBJ2-7 TRBV5-1 TGCGCCAGCAGTTGGGCGGGCGAGGCCGAGCAGTACTTC CASSWAGEAEQYF
14 - TRBD1 TRBJ1-2 TRBV30 TGTGCCTGGAGGGGACAGCTAAACTTCTATGGCTACACCTTC CAWRGQLNFYGYTF